These 10 T cell receptor beta chains were all obtained from the same sample, sequenced in a study of CDR3 diversity in severe acne. TCRdb processed the PCR reads anew with MiXCR; each CDR3 protein has one entry. The sample consists of about 84,000 distinct CDR3 sequences, roughly 51% of them appearing once. The sequencing sample was made of blood. The source of these receptors is a male donor in good health, without acne.

This clonotype was observed many times. V and J are TRBV2 and TRBJ2-3, with D tentatively TRBD2 (5 bases). Per the germline V gene, CDR1 is SNHLY and CDR2 is FYNNEI. This CDR3 spans 10 amino acids. V was shortened by 8 bases and J by 9 bases, with 9 bases between the two germline ends. In DNA, the CDR3 is TGTGCCAGCTCGGGGTACACGCAGTATTTT. It specifies CASSGYTQYF.

This chain connects TRBV29-1 to TRBJ2-1, with 11 bases identical to TRBD2. CDR1 SQVTM and CDR2 ANQGSEA come from the germline V gene. V was pared by 8 bases and J by 4 bases, with 7 bases of the junction left unmatched. This CDR3 has 14 amino acids. The CDR3 loop is CSLRTSGSYNEQFF. CDR3 sequence (DNA): TGCAGCCTAAGGACTAGCGGGTCTTACAATGAGCAGTTCTTC.

V usage is TRBV29-1 and J usage is TRBJ1-2; possibly TRBD1 for D (6 bases). CDR3 length: 13 residues. Germline V gene lookup returns CDR1 SQVTM and CDR2 ANQGSEA. V lost 7 bases, J lost 5 bases, and 17 bases lay in between. As DNA, the CDR3 is TGCAGCGCCCGCCCAGGGGAAGGATATGGCTACACCTTC. Translating it yields CSARPGEGYGYTF.

This clonotype was seen more than once but under ten times. The chain couples TRBV7-3 to TRBJ2-5; no definite D call. The CDR3 is 13 amino acids. Looked up from germline, CDR1 is SGHTA and CDR2 is FQGTGA. Trimming removed 2 bases from V and 4 bases from J, with 8 bases in between. The CDR3 region is CASSLDLGETQYF. The CDR3 DNA reads as TGTGCCAGCAGCTTAGACTTGGGAGAGACCCAGTACTTC.

The chain couples TRBV6-1 to TRBJ2-6; D remains ambiguous. The germline V gene has CDR1 MNHNS and CDR2 SASEGT. This CDR3 is 13 amino acids long. Trimming shortened V by 7 bases and J by 5 bases, and 9 bases separated the two germline ends. The DNA for the CDR3 is TGTGCCAGCACCACGTACAGGGCCAACGTCCTGACTTTC. The encoded protein is CASTTYRANVLTF.

Of note for this clonotype: A read error may account for a junction end that differs from germline. The chain links TRBV7-8 to TRBJ2-5; D ambiguous. From germline, CDR1 is SGHVS and CDR2 FQNEAQ. The CDR3 loop spans 13 amino acids. The CDR3 DNA follows: TGTGCCAGCAATGGGGAACGCCAAGAGGCCCAGTACTTC. Translating gives CASNGERQEAQYF.

This clonotype was observed at least ten times. The genes are TRBV11-3 and TRBJ2-2; tentatively, D is TRBD2 (5 bases). V lost 5 bases and J lost 3, with 13 bases in between. The CDR3 covers 15 residues. Germline V CDR1 and CDR2: SGHNT, YENEEA. CDR3 sequence (DNA): TGTGCCAGCAGCCCAGGACTTTCTTACACCGGGGAGCTGTTTTTT. Translation: CASSPGLSYTGELFF.

The CDR3 bases are TGTGCCAGCAGGAAGAGAGGGCTTAATTCACCCCTCCACTTT. Residues: CASRKRGLNSPLHF. This chain connects TRBV7-3 to TRBJ1-6, with D unclear. This CDR3 spans 14 amino acids. Trimming took off 6 bases at V and 6 bases at J, with 12 bases between the two ends. CDR1 is SGHTA, CDR2 FQGTGA, per germline.

Notes on this clonotype: In this CDR3 the conserved last residue, phenylalanine or tryptophan, is missing, so a read error is likely. This CDR3 is CASGDSEREAQYS. As DNA, the CDR3 is TGTGCCAGCGGGGACTCCGAGAGGGAGGCCCAGTACTCC. V and J are TRBV6-5 and TRBJ2-5, with D possibly TRBD2 on 6 matching bases. V was cut by 8 bases and J by 9 bases, with 19 bases left in between. The CDR3 has 13 residues. Germline-derived CDR1 and CDR2 are MNHEY and SVGAGI.

The chain couples TRBV4-1 to TRBJ2-1; maybe TRBD2 (5 bases). Between the trimmed V and J ends, which lost 4 bases and 9 bases, there was a span of 13 bases. Germline V lookup: CDR1 MGHRA, CDR2 YSYEKL. CDR3 length: 13 residues. The CDR3 sequence is CASSRPGSGEQFF. The CDR3 DNA is TGCGCCAGCAGCCGTCCGGGATCGGGTGAGCAGTTCTTC.